These 32 T cell receptor beta chains came from one sample sequenced in a study of human T cells and chemical hapten exposure. The time point here: patch test 1, 2 weeks after DPC sensitization. The sample's treatment: therapeutic diphenylcyclopropenone sensitization with weekly scalp DPC. TCRdb re-analysed the RACE reads in MiXCR, keeping a single row per CDR3 protein. The sample holds tens of thousands of distinct CDR3 sequences, about 11% seen once. The sample was whole blood, taken in connection with sensitization to the hapten diphenylcyclopropenone (DPC). Receptors were obtained from a woman aged 60 to 75 with alopecia areata. Some clones in this sample may be carry-over from other donors' samples.

This clonotype was seen ten or more times. The chain links TRBV15 to TRBJ1-5, with TRBD1 as a possible D gene (5 bases). From germline, CDR1 is LNHNV and CDR2 YYDKDF (reference sequence). This CDR3 has 15 amino acids. Trimming removed 5 bases from V and 1 base from J, with 12 bases in between. CDR3 sequence: CATSPSGLSNQPQHF. The DNA for the CDR3 is TGTGCCACCAGCCCCTCGGGGCTGAGCAATCAGCCCCAGCATTTT.

This clonotype came up many times. The gene calls are TRBV30 and TRBJ1-1; 10 bases line up with TRBD1. The CDR3 runs 13 residues. The V segment lost 8 bases and the J segment 4 bases; nucleotides outside the gene matches: 7. The germline CDR1 and CDR2 sequences are GTSNPN and SVGIG (reference sequence). CDR3: CARQTGGGTEAFF. CDR3 nucleotides: TGTGCCCGCCAGACAGGGGGCGGCACTGAAGCTTTCTTT.

In its sample, this clonotype was seen many times. The chain joins TRBV5-5 to TRBJ2-3, with D unresolved. The CDR3 runs 13 residues. Trimming stripped 2 bases from V and 6 bases from J, with 10 bases between. Germline V CDR1 and CDR2: SGHKS, YYEKEE (reference sequence). The CDR3 sequence: CASSFRSGDTQYF. In nucleotides, the CDR3 is TGTGCCAGCAGCTTCAGATCTGGGGATACGCAGTATTTT.

The chain carries TRBV11-2 and TRBJ1-2; the D gene is possibly TRBD1 (5 bases). The CDR3 loop spans 14 amino acids. V lost 6 bases, J lost 4 bases, and 15 bases lay in between. From germline, CDR1 is SGHAT and CDR2 FQNNGV. CDR3 nucleotide sequence: TGTGCCAGCAGTAGGGGATCGGCAAGCTATGGCTACACCTTC. Encoded protein: CASSRGSASYGYTF.

The V gene is TRBV3-1, the J gene TRBJ2-5; D is tentatively TRBD1 or TRBD2 (5 bases each). In germline, CDR1 is LGHDT, CDR2 YNNKEL (reference sequence). The CDR3 extends over 14 amino acids. V lost 2 bases and J lost 4, with 11 bases in between. CDR3 in amino acids: CASSQRGVGETQYF. Here the CDR3 DNA reads TGTGCCAGCAGCCAACGAGGGGTCGGAGAGACCCAGTACTTC.

In this sample, this clonotype turned up a few times. V usage is TRBV3-1 and J usage is TRBJ1-4, with D perhaps matching TRBD1 (5 bases). The CDR3 has 18 residues. V gave up 0 bases and J gave up 7 bases, with 21 bases separating them. Germline-derived CDR1 and CDR2 are LGHDT and YNNKEL (reference sequence). The CDR3 DNA reads TGTGCCAGCAGCCAAGACGTCAGGGCGGCCGGGTTGAGTGAAAAACTGTTTTTT. Its translation is CASSQDVRAAGLSEKLFF.

This clonotype was seen a few times. The CDR3 spells CAISGTGNTDTQYF. Written as DNA, the CDR3 is TGTGCCATCAGTGGGACGGGAAACACAGATACGCAGTATTTT. The chain is built from TRBV10-3 and TRBJ2-3, with TRBD2 as a possible D gene (5 bases). Trimming took off 4 bases at V and 2 bases at J, with 10 bases between the two ends. Germline loops: CDR1 ENHRY, CDR2 SYGVKD. The CDR3 length is 14 residues.

This clonotype appeared many times. The J gene is TRBJ2-5, the V gene TRBV5-1; TRBD2 matches at 8 bases. The junction had 6 bases not matched to a gene; V was cut back by 3 bases and J by 2 bases. This CDR3 contains 15 residues. CDR1 is SGHRS, CDR2 YFSETQ, per germline. CDR3 residues: CASSSLLAAQETQYF. As DNA, the CDR3 is TGCGCCAGCAGCTCCTTACTAGCGGCACAAGAGACCCAGTACTTC.

This clonotype was seen a few times. V is TRBV30 and J is TRBJ1-3, with 7 bases matching TRBD1. Germline V CDR1 and CDR2: GTSNPN, SVGIG (reference sequence). The CDR3 runs to 19 residues. The J segment lost 0 bases and the V segment lost 0 bases, leaving 14 bases of the junction unmatched. CDR3 sequence reads: CAWSVLNPRGAISGNTIYF. The CDR3, as DNA: TGTGCCTGGAGTGTATTGAATCCCAGGGGGGCCATCTCTGGAAACACCATATATTTT.

This clonotype was observed many times. V gene TRBV29-1 combines with J gene TRBJ2-1; D may match TRBD1 or TRBD2 (7 bases each). This CDR3 is 14 amino acids long. Trimming removed 7 bases from V and 0 bases from J, with 13 bases in between. Germline V lookup: CDR1 SQVTM, CDR2 ANQGSEA. The CDR3 nucleotides read TGCAGCGCCGCCAGGGGGGGCTCCTACAATGAGCAGTTCTTC. Protein product: CSAARGGSYNEQFF.

In its sample, this clonotype was seen many times. The V call is TRBV6-5, the J call TRBJ2-7; 8 bases are shared with TRBD2. J was trimmed by 2 bases and V by 7 bases; bases with no gene match: 10. The CDR3 has 15 amino acids. The germline CDR1 and CDR2 sequences are MNHEY and SVGAGI. For the CDR3, the DNA is TGTGCCAGCAAGGTTGTAGCGGGGCGAACCTACGAGCAGTACTTC. Translation gives CASKVVAGRTYEQYF.

The table lists this clonotype with a few counts. V gene TRBV10-2 combines with J gene TRBJ1-1; unclear D gene. Germline-derived CDR1 and CDR2 are WSHSY and SAAADI. With 4 bases removed from V and 4 bases from J, the gap between germline ends came to 13 bases. This CDR3 is built from 14 residues. The CDR3 coding sequence is TGCGCCAGCAGTGCCGGATTTCGGGGCACTGAAGCTTTCTTT. Translated: CASSAGFRGTEAFF.

This clonotype was picked up many times. The DNA of the CDR3 is TGTGCCAGCAGCTTAGTAGGGTACACCGGGGAGCTGTTTTTT. It translates to CASSLVGYTGELFF. V gene TRBV7-3 combines with J gene TRBJ2-2; D is uncertain. Between the trimmed V and J ends, which lost 2 bases and 3 bases, there was a span of 7 bases. CDR1 SGHTA and CDR2 FQGTGA come from the germline V gene. There are 14 residues in the CDR3.

J is TRBJ2-2 and V is TRBV4-2; D not resolved. This CDR3 contains 14 residues. CDR1 and CDR2 from the germline V gene are LGHNA and YNFKEQ. V shed 0 bases and J shed 5 bases, with 7 bases lying between them. DNA for the CDR3: TGTGCCAGCAGCCAAGATCGGAGTACCGGGGAGCTGTTTTTT. This encodes CASSQDRSTGELFF.

This clonotype showed up just a few times. The chain links TRBV30 to TRBJ1-5, with D tentatively TRBD1 (6 bases). This CDR3 is 13 amino acids long. Deletions cut 5 bases from V and 2 bases from J, with 10 bases between. Germline V CDR1 and CDR2: GTSNPN, SVGIG (reference sequence). The CDR3 loop is CAWASGGNQPQHF. The CDR3 nucleotides are TGTGCCTGGGCTTCAGGGGGCAATCAGCCCCAGCATTTT.

Ten or more counts support this clonotype. The chain links TRBV6-5 to TRBJ1-1; 7 nucleotides agree with TRBD1. Germline loops: CDR1 MNHEY, CDR2 SVGAGI. This CDR3 spans 16 amino acids. Trimming took 0 bases from V and 9 from J; bases not matched to a gene: 13. The CDR3 DNA reads as TGTGCCAGCAGTTACTCCGGAGGGGGCGGTTTCTATCAAGCTTTCTTT. Translating it yields CASSYSGGGGFYQAFF.

This clonotype has at least ten counts. J is TRBJ2-2 and V is TRBV7-2; D possibly corresponds to TRBD2 (6 bases). The CDR3 is made up of 14 amino acids. The germline V gene has CDR1 SGHTA and CDR2 FQGNSA. Trimming took off 5 bases at V and 6 bases at J, with 13 bases between the two ends. The CDR3 here is CASSLGRIAGELFF. The CDR3 DNA reads TGTGCCAGCAGCCTGGGGAGGATCGCCGGGGAGCTGTTTTTT.

The chain joins TRBV3-1 to TRBJ2-1; tentative D call: TRBD1 (6 bases). With 2 bases removed from V and 4 bases from J, the gap between germline ends came to 12 bases. Germline-derived CDR1 and CDR2 are LGHDT and YNNKEL (reference sequence). The CDR3 sequence is 15 residues long. In nucleotides, the CDR3 is TGTGCCAGCAGCCAACAGGGGCATAATTACAATGAGCAGTTCTTC. This sequence encodes CASSQQGHNYNEQFF.

This clonotype was seen only a few times. The chain recombines TRBV7-2 with TRBJ1-1; D is uncertain. The germline gives CDR1 SGHTA, CDR2 FQGNSA. The CDR3 contains 14 residues. Trimming removed 2 bases at V and 0 bases at J, with 7 bases between. The CDR3 region has the DNA TGTGCCAGCAGCTTAAGCCAAATGAACACTGAAGCTTTCTTT. It encodes CASSLSQMNTEAFF.

In its sample, this clonotype was seen a few times. The chain couples TRBV5-1 to TRBJ2-3; the D is unclear. The CDR3 spans 15 residues. The germline V gene encodes CDR1 SGHRS and CDR2 YFSETQ. Trimming pared 4 bases from V and 4 bases from J, leaving 16 bases between. The CDR3 region is CASSTDPRASDTQYF. The CDR3 DNA reads TGCGCCAGCAGCACAGACCCAAGGGCCTCAGATACGCAGTATTTT.

This clonotype was counted ten times or more. The rearrangement links TRBV7-2 to TRBJ2-1; D possibly corresponds to TRBD2 (5 bases). The CDR3 extends over 15 amino acids. Germline V CDR1 and CDR2: SGHTA, FQGNSA. Trimming shortened V by 0 bases and J by 2 bases, and 8 bases separated the two germline ends. CDR3 coding DNA: TGTGCCAGCAGCTTAGCTGGTAGCGCCTACAATGAGCAGTTCTTC. Its translation: CASSLAGSAYNEQFF.

The chain combines TRBV2 with TRBJ1-1; maybe TRBD1 (6 bases). Trimming shortened V by 7 bases and J by 3 bases, and 12 bases separated the two germline ends. CDR1 is SNHLY, CDR2 FYNNEI, per germline. The CDR3 runs 13 residues. In nucleotides, the CDR3 is TGTGCCAGCACCCGGGACACCTACACTGAAGCTTTCTTT. It encodes CASTRDTYTEAFF.

The rearrangement joins TRBV5-4 to TRBJ1-2; D gene uncertain. The CDR3 length is 13 residues. The germline V gene has CDR1 SGHNT and CDR2 YYREEE (reference sequence). Trimming removed 5 bases from V and 0 bases from J, with 8 bases in between. The DNA for the CDR3 is TGTGCCAGCAGACGCGGAACTAACTATGGCTACACCTTC. This sequence encodes CASRRGTNYGYTF. Complete variable domain (other parts from reference TRBV5-4 and TRBJ1-2): ETGVTQSPTHLIKTRGQQVTLRCSSQSGHNTVSWYQQALGQGPQFIFQYYREEENGRGNFPPRFSGLQFPNYSSELNVNALELDDSALYLCASRRGTNYGYTFGSGTRLTVV.

In its sample, this clonotype was seen many times. This chain links TRBV29-1 with TRBJ1-2; D gene unclear. The CDR3 covers 14 residues. Germline lookup yields CDR1 SQVTM and CDR2 ANQGSEA. Trimming left V 4 bases short and J 3 bases short, with 15 bases between. The CDR3 region is CSVAESWRDYGYTF. As DNA, the CDR3 is TGCAGCGTTGCCGAATCCTGGCGGGACTATGGCTACACCTTC.

The chain recombines TRBV6-1 with TRBJ2-5; 7 bases match TRBD1. The trim removed 1 base at V and 4 bases at J, leaving 3 bases unmatched. Germline lookup yields CDR1 MNHNS and CDR2 SASEGT. The CDR3 totals 14 residues. CDR3 coding DNA: TGTGCCAGCAGTGAAGTAGGGGGCCGAGAGACCCAGTACTTC. This gives the protein CASSEVGGRETQYF.

The chain joins TRBV29-1 to TRBJ1-3, with unresolved D. CDR3 length equals 14 residues. Trimming took 2 bases from V and 0 from J, leaving 8 bases between them. Germline values: CDR1 SQVTM, CDR2 ANQGSEA. The CDR3 loop is CSVEFPSSGNTIYF. In nucleotides, the CDR3 is TGCAGCGTTGAATTCCCGAGCTCTGGAAACACCATATATTTT.

In its sample, this clonotype was seen many times. CDR3 residues: CASSQGHQSYEQYF. CDR3 bases: TGTGCCAGCAGCCAAGGTCATCAGTCCTACGAGCAGTACTTC. The chain joins TRBV3-1 to TRBJ2-7; no definite D call. CDR3 length equals 14 residues. V lost 1 base and J 1 base, leaving 8 bases between the germline ends. Germline CDR1 is LGHDT and CDR2 is YNNKEL (reference sequence).

This clonotype was detected ten times or more. The chain couples TRBV20-1 to TRBJ2-3; TRBD2 matches 12 bases. V shed 1 base, J shed 4 bases, and the junction held 9 bases outside the gene matches. The CDR3 runs to 17 residues. CDR1 DFQATT and CDR2 SNEGSKA come from the germline V gene (reference sequence). This chain's CDR3 is CSARVASGGAIADTQYF. The CDR3 DNA follows: TGCAGTGCTAGAGTGGCTAGCGGGGGGGCCATCGCAGATACGCAGTATTTT.

Comments on this clonotype: One base away lies a much larger clone, so this may be a sequencing read error. V usage is TRBV11-2 and J usage is TRBJ2-1; D tentatively reads TRBD1 or TRBD2 (5 bases each). Trimming pared 2 bases from V and 2 bases from J, leaving 13 bases between. This CDR3 is built from 16 residues. CDR1 SGHAT and CDR2 FQNNGV come from the germline V gene. CDR3 in amino acids: CASSLRGDRTYNEQFF. The DNA of the CDR3 is TGTGCCAGCAGCTTACGTGGGGACCGAACCTACAATGAGCAGTTCTTC.

V usage is TRBV29-1 and J usage is TRBJ2-7; TRBD2 is a possible D gene (6 bases). The germline gives CDR1 SQVTM, CDR2 ANQGSEA. Trimming removed 2 bases at V and 3 bases at J, with 14 bases between. The CDR3 loop spans 14 amino acids. The CDR3 is CSVETGRGVYEQYF. CDR3 nucleotides: TGCAGCGTTGAAACCGGGCGGGGAGTCTACGAGCAGTACTTC.

V is TRBV20-1 and J is TRBJ1-6; no clear D gene. CDR1 and CDR2 (germline): DFQATT, SNEGSKA (reference sequence). V lost 0 bases, J lost 11 bases, and 20 bases lay in between. The length of the CDR3 is 16 residues. The DNA of the CDR3 is TGCAGTGCTAGAGATCCCTCCGGGCCCATAGGTGCACCCCTCCACTTT. It specifies CSARDPSGPIGAPLHF.

The chain carries TRBV18 and TRBJ2-1, with a tentative D call TRBD2 (6 bases). Germline V CDR1 and CDR2: KGHSH, LQKENI. V gave up 0 bases and J gave up 0 bases, with 9 bases separating them. CDR3 length: 16 amino acids. The CDR3 sequence: CASSPPFGSSYNEQFF. DNA for the CDR3: TGTGCCAGCTCACCACCGTTCGGGAGCTCCTACAATGAGCAGTTCTTC. The full variable domain, completed using reference TRBV18 and TRBJ2-1, is NAGVMQNPRHLVRRRGQEARLRCSPMKGHSHVYWYRQLPEEGLKFMVYLQKENIIDESGMPKERFSAEFPKEGPSILRIQQVVRGDSAAYFCASSPPFGSSYNEQFFGPGTRLTVL.